Described below is a single T cell receptor beta chain sequence and its context. It has no known antigen specificity. Within one base of it there is no much larger clone, and no base qualities were kept. This sample is part of a study of shared clonotypes between healthy human individuals (dated by TCRdb to the early 2020s). For context, the study as a whole: A couple of women and three men aged 18 to 49 years were included in the cohort. Per donor, leukapheresis produced somewhere between about 0.8 and 9 billion PBMCs. Different laboratories and diverse techniques were used to prepare libraries and sequence TCR repertoires, to increase sequencing depth and limit assay-specific biases. Blood TCR repertoires of 5 or 6 healthy adults were deeply sequenced to estimate repertoire size and the extent of clonotype sharing between individuals. The paper's findings and limits, for the study overall: Because the study included only a small number of donors, the genetic and exposure-history diversity represented was limited. Based on pairwise subsampling, the degree of clonotype sharing among donors was expected to be affected by sequencing depth. Only blood was sampled, and tissue TCR repertoires likely differ from those in blood.

Using the deep immunoSEQ assay, multiplex PCR amplified TCR CDR3 regions from genomic DNA. Genomic DNA extracted from each cell subset was distributed evenly over all wells of several immunoSEQ 96-well plates, and each plate served as one replicate. For unsorted PBMC, each replicate PCR was loaded with approximately 330 ng genomic DNA, equivalent to approximately 33,000 T cell genomes. Unsorted PBMC genomic DNA was sequenced across ten immunoSEQ deep assay plates. The purified libraries were quantified using a Qubit 3.0 fluorometer, sized with a Bioanalyzer 2100, and then quantified again using the KAPA Library Quantification kit. Each immunoSEQ 96-well plate was sequenced on its own single-read 150-cycle Illumina NextSeq 550 flow cell. The paper's processing steps were these. Because only junctional sequences without quality scores were contained in the immunoSEQ output, filtering matching that applied to full-length reads could not be performed. To assign V/J genes and CDR3, sequences were annotated using PyIR, a Python wrapper for IgBLAST v1.9, with IMGT germline references. Any read was removed if the V/J assignment was weak (E-value above 1e-6), the CDR3 was missing, or the read contained stop codons, out-of-frame junctions, or ambiguous translated residues. V3J clonotypes were defined as sequences sharing the same inferred V gene, J gene, and CDR3 amino acid sequence. To compute the percentage overlap between repertoires, the number of shared unique clonotypes was divided by the size of the smaller repertoire. Repertoire richness was assessed with RTK rarefaction, the Chao1 estimator, and Recon v2.1 estimates of unobserved clonotypes. TCRdb carries this immuneACCESS record with in-frame sequences only. Its versions omit some clonotypes, under half of them owing to an unresolved V gene in the studies checked, with the rest unexplained. Clone size and V and J calls were adopted from that table, with D and trimming inferred from the DNA. The sample table holds roughly 480,000 clones, of which roughly 85% were seen once. Jointly, the top ten make up about 12% of the sample.

Healthy HIV-negative adults with no recently reported acute infections or vaccinations were included as donors. Only Caucasian adults living in Nashville, Tennessee, USA were represented among the donors. In the unsorted samples, tens of millions of PBMCs were counted, and genomic DNA was extracted using the QIAamp DNA Blood Mini kit. Blood was collected by leukapheresis, and PBMCs were isolated by Ficoll-Histopaque density gradient centrifugation and then cryopreserved in liquid nitrogen vapor phase. Sequences were obtained from PBMCs. The sequence derives from a woman aged 40 to 50 in good health. Some clones in this sample may be carry-over from other donors' samples.

The encoded CDR3 is CASSIKGDQPQHF. The bases are TGTGCCAGCAGCATAAAGGGGGATCAGCCCCAGCATTTT. The rearranged chain carries TRBV7-2 and TRBJ1-5; the best D guess is TRBD1, with 6 bases matching. Reading from cysteine to phenylalanine, the CDR3 counts 13 amino acids. The DNA shown is the 39-base CDR3, in frame from base 1. Relative to germline, V is 5 bases shorter and J is 5 bases shorter, with 10 bases between their ends. The CDR1 and CDR2 encoded by the germline V gene are SGHTA and FQGNSA.